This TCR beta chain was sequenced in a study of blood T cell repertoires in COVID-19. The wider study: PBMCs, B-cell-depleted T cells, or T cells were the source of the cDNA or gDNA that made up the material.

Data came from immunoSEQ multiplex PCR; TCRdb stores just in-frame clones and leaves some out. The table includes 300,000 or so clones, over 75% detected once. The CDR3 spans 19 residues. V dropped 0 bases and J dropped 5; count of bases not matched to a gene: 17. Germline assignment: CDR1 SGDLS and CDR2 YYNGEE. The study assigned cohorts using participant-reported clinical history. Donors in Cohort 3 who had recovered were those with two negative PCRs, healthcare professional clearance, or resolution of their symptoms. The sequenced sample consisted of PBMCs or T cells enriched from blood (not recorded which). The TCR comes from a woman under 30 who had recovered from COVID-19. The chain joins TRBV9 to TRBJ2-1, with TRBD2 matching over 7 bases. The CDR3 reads CASSVVGALAAGIDNEQFF. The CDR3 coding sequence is TGTGCCAGCAGCGTAGTAGGGGCCCTTGCAGCGGGAATCGACAATGAGCAGTTCTTC.